The 27 T cell receptor beta chains below come from one sample, sequenced in a study of blood T cell repertoires in COVID-19. TCRdb's table, derived via immunoSEQ multiplex PCR, lists solely in-frame clones and lacks some. This table holds about 390,000 clones, more than 75% found once. The specimen sequenced was peripheral blood. These receptors were taken from a woman aged 55 to 70 with COVID-19, enrolled during active disease.

J is TRBJ1-2 and V is TRBV11-2; D is perhaps TRBD1 (5 bases). Trimming shortened V by 5 bases and J by 2 bases, and 15 bases separated the two germline ends. The CDR3 is made up of 15 amino acids. Germline V gene sequence: CDR1 SGHAT, CDR2 FQNNGV. The CDR3 reads CASSRSPRENYGYTF. In nucleotides, the CDR3 is TGTGCCAGCAGCCGCTCTCCCAGGGAAAACTATGGCTACACCTTC.

V and J are TRBV10-3 and TRBJ1-5; 8 positions agree with TRBD1. Looked up from germline, CDR1 is ENHRY and CDR2 is SYGVKD. CDR3 length: 15 residues. Losses at the gene ends were 6 bases for V and 5 bases for J; bases not matched to a gene: 9. The CDR3 loop is CAISRRDRTHQPQHF. CDR3 sequence (DNA): TGTGCCATCAGCCGAAGGGACAGGACTCATCAGCCCCAGCATTTT.

Only one count was recorded for this clone. The rearrangement uses TRBV15 and TRBJ1-5; D is unclear. Between the trimmed V and J ends, which lost 1 base and 0 bases, there was a span of 10 bases. This CDR3 spans 16 amino acids. Germline V gene data show CDR1 as LNHNV and CDR2 as YYDKDF (reference sequence). The CDR3 nucleotides read TGTGCCACCAGCAGAGGAGGGAGAAATAGCAATCAGCCCCAGCATTTT. Translated: CATSRGGRNSNQPQHF.

The chain recombines TRBV7-8 with TRBJ2-3; no reliable D call. Germline lookup yields CDR1 SGHVS and CDR2 FQNEAQ. The CDR3 spans 14 residues. Between the trimmed V and J ends, which lost 3 bases and 0 bases, there was a span of 7 bases. The CDR3 region is CASSFEYSTDTQYF. CDR3 nucleotide sequence: TGTGCCAGCAGCTTCGAGTATAGCACAGATACGCAGTATTTT. The variable domain in full, completed from reference TRBV7-8 and TRBJ2-3, reads GAGVSQSPRYKVAKRGQDVALRCDPISGHVSLFWYQQALGQGPEFLTYFQNEAQLDKSGLPSDRFFAERPEGSVSTLKIQRTQQEDSAVYLCASSFEYSTDTQYFGPGTRLTVL.

V usage is TRBV5-1 and J usage is TRBJ1-4; D is unresolved. The germline gives CDR1 SGHRS, CDR2 YFSETQ. V gave up 0 bases and J gave up 8 bases, with 11 bases separating them. This CDR3 is built from 14 residues. CDR3 nucleotide sequence: TGCGCCAGCAGCTTGGGCCCCGGCGGAGAAAAACTGTTTTTT. It specifies CASSLGPGGEKLFF.

The rearrangement links TRBV28 to TRBJ1-2; a possible D gene is TRBD1 (5 bases). CDR1 is MDHEN and CDR2 is SYDVKM in the germline V gene. Trimming left V 8 bases short and J 0 bases short, with 13 bases between. The CDR3 runs 14 residues. The chain's CDR3 is CASVQGWANYGYTF. The CDR3 DNA reads as TGTGCCAGCGTCCAGGGATGGGCTAACTATGGCTACACCTTC.

This chain connects TRBV10-3 to TRBJ2-1; no reliable D call. V dropped 0 bases and J dropped 7 bases, with 10 bases sitting between them. CDR1 and CDR2 (germline): ENHRY, SYGVKD. The CDR3 has 14 residues. The CDR3 coding sequence is TGTGCCATCAGTGAGTCAGCTATGATTAATGAGCAGTTCTTC. Translation: CAISESAMINEQFF.

CDR3 region: CVRSPRAPRSYEQYF. The CDR3 DNA reads as TGTGTCAGAAGCCCGAGGGCCCCGCGCTCCTACGAGCAGTACTTC. The chain uses TRBV7-5 and TRBJ2-7; the table's D call, TRBD2, has no DNA check behind it. TRBV7-5 is tagged as a pseudogene. This CDR3 has 15 residues.

The chain couples TRBV6-1 to TRBJ1-1; D might be TRBD1 (6 bases). Per germline, CDR1 MNHNS and CDR2 SASEGT. The CDR3 extends over 17 amino acids. Trimming took off 1 base at V and 5 bases at J, with 20 bases between the two ends. This chain's CDR3 is CASSEVLGGGLRTEAFF. CDR3 DNA: TGTGCCAGCAGTGAAGTGTTAGGCGGGGGGCTGAGGACTGAAGCTTTCTTT.

This chain uses TRBV4-1 with TRBJ1-5; D may be TRBD1 (6 bases). Trimming removed 0 bases at V and 12 bases at J, with 21 bases between. Germline loops: CDR1 MGHRA, CDR2 YSYEKL. The CDR3 consists of 16 residues. CDR3 nucleotide sequence: TGCGCCAGCAGCCAAGAATTCCGTGGGGGCCCAACGGACCAGCATTTT. This translates into CASSQEFRGGPTDQHF.

The V gene is TRBV4-1, the J gene TRBJ2-3; TRBD2 aligns across 10 bases. V lost 1 base, J lost 6 bases, and 1 base stayed unmatched. The CDR3 runs 14 residues. CDR1 MGHRA and CDR2 YSYEKL come from the germline V gene. CDR3 loop: CASSQATSGDTQYF. CDR3 nucleotide sequence: TGCGCCAGCAGCCAAGCGACTAGCGGGGATACGCAGTATTTT.

V gene TRBV18 combines with J gene TRBJ1-1; 9 bases are shared with TRBD1. The CDR3 sequence is 13 residues long. J lost 5 bases, V lost 8 bases, and 6 bases had no gene match. The V gene's germline CDR1 is KGHSH and CDR2 LQKENI. The CDR3 spells CASNKGQGTEAFF. The CDR3 nucleotides are TGTGCCAGCAACAAAGGACAGGGGACTGAAGCTTTCTTT.

The chain uses TRBV28 and TRBJ2-7, with TRBD1 as a possible D gene (5 bases). The germline V and J ends were trimmed by 10 bases and 5 bases, with 18 bases remaining between them. CDR1 and CDR2 from the germline V gene are MDHEN and SYDVKM. This CDR3 region has 13 residues. The CDR3 DNA sequence: TGTGCCATTGCCCGGACACCTCTAAACGAGCAGTACTTC. It specifies CAIARTPLNEQYF. The variable domain in full, completed from reference TRBV28 and TRBJ2-7, reads DVKVTQSSRYLVKRTGEKVFLECVQDMDHENMFWYRQDPGLGLRLIYFSYDVKMKEKGDIPEGYSVSREKKERFSLILESASTNQTSMYLCAIARTPLNEQYFGPGTRLTVT.

The CDR3 sequence: CANRDGQAAYEQYF. In nucleotides, the CDR3 is TGTGCCAATAGAGATGGACAGGCTGCCTACGAGCAGTACTTC. The rearrangement joins TRBV5-8 to TRBJ2-7, with TRBD1 matching over 7 bases. Looked up from germline, CDR1 is SGHTS and CDR2 is YDEGEE. V lost 9 bases to trimming and J lost 2 bases; unmatched junction nucleotides: 11. This CDR3 comprises 14 residues.

The chain employs TRBV18 and TRBJ2-3; TRBD1 might be the D (5 bases). V lost 10 bases and J lost 4, with 21 bases in between. This CDR3 is built from 15 residues. In germline, CDR1 is KGHSH, CDR2 LQKENI. CDR3 loop: CATISRLTRADTQYF. CDR3 coding DNA: TGTGCCACGATCTCCCGGCTAACCAGGGCAGATACGCAGTATTTT.

V usage is TRBV7-9 and J usage is TRBJ2-7, with 12 bases matching TRBD1. V shed 1 base and J 3 bases; nucleotides not matched to a gene: 1. The CDR3 extends over 15 amino acids. In germline, CDR1 is SEHNR, CDR2 FQNEAQ (reference sequence). CDR3 in amino acids: CASSLGDRGLYEQYF. The DNA for the CDR3 is TGTGCCAGCAGCTTAGGGGACAGGGGGCTCTACGAGCAGTACTTC.

This clone appeared a few times. The V call is TRBV6-7, the J call TRBJ1-1; a weak D match, TRBD1 (6 bases). TRBV6-7 is treated as an ORF (open reading frame) with a function not yet certain. Between the trimmed V and J ends, which lost 4 bases and 0 bases, there was a span of 21 bases. CDR3 length: 18 amino acids. The CDR3 region is CASSSRDTRSFLNTEAFF. The CDR3 coding sequence is TGTGCCAGCAGTTCCCGGGACACGAGAAGCTTCTTGAACACTGAAGCTTTCTTT.

In this sample, this clone turned up once. CDR3 protein: CASSGRGGNSPLHF. As DNA, the CDR3 is TGTGCCAGCAGCGGCCGGGGGGGTAATTCACCCCTCCACTTT. V is TRBV7-9 and J is TRBJ1-6; a weak D match, TRBD1 (5 bases). Trimming shortened V by 5 bases and J by 6 bases, and 11 bases separated the two germline ends. The CDR3 loop spans 14 amino acids. Per germline, CDR1 SEHNR and CDR2 FQNEAQ (reference sequence).

This sequence joins TRBV18 and TRBJ1-1; TRBD1 agrees at 7 bases. Germline V gives CDR1 KGHSH, CDR2 LQKENI. The CDR3 contains 13 residues. The V gene end was trimmed by 0 bases and the J gene end by 8 bases; junction bases not matched to a gene: 3. CDR3 DNA sequence: TGTGCCAGCTCACCACCAGGACAGGACGAAGCTTTCTTT. Protein sequence: CASSPPGQDEAFF.

V usage is TRBV5-4 and J usage is TRBJ2-2, with D perhaps matching TRBD2 (5 bases). Germline V lookup: CDR1 SGHNT, CDR2 YYREEE (reference sequence). The CDR3 extends over 14 amino acids. Trimming took 4 bases from V and 6 from J, leaving 13 bases between them. CDR3 region: CASSPPAAAGELFF. As DNA, the CDR3 is TGTGCCAGCAGCCCTCCCGCAGCGGCCGGGGAGCTGTTTTTT.

This clone was seen a handful of times. The rearrangement uses TRBV5-1 and TRBJ1-2; no clear D. The germline V and J ends were trimmed by 0 bases and 5 bases, with 11 bases remaining between them. Germline assignment: CDR1 SGHRS and CDR2 YFSETQ. The CDR3 totals 14 residues. CDR3 nucleotides: TGCGCCAGCAGCTTGGCGGAGCAGCTATATGGCTACACCTTC. Its protein product is CASSLAEQLYGYTF. The full variable domain, in which reference TRBV5-1 and TRBJ1-2 provide the parts outside the CDR3, is KAGVTQTPRYLIKTRGQQVTLSCSPISGHRSVSWYQQTPGQGLQFLFEYFSETQRNKGNFPGRFSGRQFSNSRSEMNVSTLELGDSALYLCASSLAEQLYGYTFGSGTRLTVV.

This clone has a single count. The rearrangement uses TRBV6-5 and TRBJ1-1; TRBD1 agrees at 8 bases. The V gene's germline CDR1 is MNHEY and CDR2 SVGAGI. The CDR3 loop spans 15 amino acids. The trim removed 6 bases at V and 5 bases at J, leaving 11 bases unmatched. Here the CDR3 DNA reads TGTGCCAGCAGCAATCCAGGACAGGGTAGTACTGAAGCTTTCTTT. It translates to CASSNPGQGSTEAFF.

The chain has TRBV21-1 and TRBJ2-3; the DNA was not used to check the table's D call, TRBD2. TRBV21-1 is shown as a pseudogene. This CDR3 comprises 22 residues. The CDR3: CASSKVELRGPLTSGNADTQYF. The CDR3 DNA sequence: TGTGCCAGCAGCAAAGTCGAGCTCAGGGGGCCGCTGACTAGCGGGAATGCAGATACGCAGTATTTT.

The chain employs TRBV19 and TRBJ1-2; D gene unclear. CDR1 and CDR2 (germline): LNHDA, SQIVND (reference sequence). Trimming removed 5 bases at V and 8 bases at J, with 15 bases between. This CDR3 contains 13 residues. The CDR3 here is CASSRDGLWGYTF. Written as DNA, the CDR3 is TGTGCCAGTAGTCGTGACGGACTATGGGGCTACACCTTC. The full variable domain, its missing parts supplied by reference TRBV19 and TRBJ1-2, is DGGITQSPKYLFRKEGQNVTLSCEQNLNHDAMYWYRQDPGQGLRLIYYSQIVNDFQKGDIAEGYSVSREKKESFPLTVTSAQKNPTAFYLCASSRDGLWGYTFGSGTRLTVV.

A single count supports this clone. The chain is built from TRBV28 and TRBJ2-4, with D perhaps TRBD1 (7 bases). CDR3 length: 16 residues. The V gene lost 9 bases and the J gene lost 7 bases, with 25 bases spanning the gap. Per the germline V gene, CDR1 is MDHEN and CDR2 is SYDVKM. This CDR3 is CASSDSGGPRWNIQYF. The CDR3 coding sequence is TGTGCCAGTTCGGATTCAGGGGGGCCTCGGTGGAACATTCAGTACTTC.

The genes are TRBV28 and TRBJ2-7, with D perhaps matching TRBD2 (5 bases). The CDR3 is 12 amino acids. The germline V and J ends were trimmed by 7 bases and 7 bases, with 14 bases remaining between them. Germline V gives CDR1 MDHEN, CDR2 SYDVKM. CDR3 DNA: TGTGCCAGCATCGGTACGACGGGAGAGCAGTACTTC. The encoded protein is CASIGTTGEQYF.

CDR3 sequence (DNA): TGTGCCTGGAACCGGCCGGTACTTGACTACTACACCTTC. Translated: CAWNRPVLDYYTF. J is TRBJ1-2 and V is TRBV30; D gene ambiguous. This CDR3 has 13 amino acids. Between the trimmed V and J ends, which lost 4 bases and 10 bases, there was a span of 19 bases. Germline V lookup: CDR1 GTSNPN, CDR2 SVGIG (reference sequence).